The clone carrying this TCR beta chain was recorded many times. TCR beta CDR3 regions were amplified from RNA transcripts. In the first-round RT-PCR of the TCR CDR3, the HTBI primer set was used. In TCRdb, the multiplex PCR reads were re-called with MiXCR into one record per CDR3 protein. The sample has approximately 360,000 distinct CDR3 sequences; less than 20% are singletons. This sample is part of a study of T cells in Graves' hyperthyroidism and ophthalmopathy. Study as a whole: Upon initial diagnosis and before any treatment, peripheral blood was collected.

CDR3 length equals 13 residues. CDR1 and CDR2 (germline): SGHTA, FQGNSA. The V end lost 3 bases, the J end lost 5 bases, and 7 bases lay between the germline ends. Uncontrolled infection, other autoimmune disease, pregnancy and lactation each barred patients from inclusion. Extraction of PBMCs used roughly 9.4 ml of fresh peripheral blood. The specimen sequenced was blood. The chain recombines TRBV7-2 with TRBJ2-2, with D unresolved. The clonotype was recovered from a young woman with Graves' hyperthyroidism that later progressed to Graves' ophthalmopathy. The CDR3 sequence is CASSFDTTGELFF. The CDR3 DNA reads TGTGCCAGCAGCTTCGATACAACCGGGGAGCTGTTTTTT.